A selection of T cell receptor beta chains follows, all from one sample in a study of CD8 T cells in Susac syndrome. TCRdb processed the immunoSEQ multiplex PCR reads anew with MiXCR; each CDR3 protein has one entry. The data show about 210,000 distinct CDR3 sequences, over 85% seen once. The specimen sequenced was CD4+ T cells from PBMCs. All receptors derive from a human donor in good health. CDR3s include the opening cysteine and the closing phenylalanine or tryptophan. The D gene is left open where the match is weak. Only some rows state a clone size, as once, few, many or a class for expanded clones.

CDR3 length	V gene	J gene	clone size	D gene	CDR3 DNA	CDR3 protein
15	TRBV4-3	TRBJ2-3	NA	NA	TGCGCCAGCAGCCAAGAAAGGGATAGAACAGATACGCAGTATTTT	CASSQERDRTDTQYF
16	TRBV20-1	TRBJ2-1	NA	NA	TGCAGTGCTAGAGATTGGAGACGGCTGGCGGGAAGTGAGCAGTTCTTC	CSARDWRRLAGSEQFF
12	TRBV30	TRBJ2-1	NA	NA	TGTGCCTGGAGTGCTTTAGCCCATGAGCAGTTCTTC	CAWSALAHEQFF
13	TRBV11-2	TRBJ1-2	once	TRBD1	TGTGCCAGCAGCTATGCAGGGGGATATGGCTACACCTTC	CASSYAGGYGYTF
12	TRBV11-2	TRBJ2-3	NA	NA	TGTGCCAGCAGCTTAGAGTTTGATACGCAGTATTTT	CASSLEFDTQYF
16	TRBV29-1	TRBJ1-3	NA	TRBD1	TGCAGCGTTGAAGATATTACAGGGGGTACTGGAAACACCATATATTTT	CSVEDITGGTGNTIYF
14	TRBV3-1	TRBJ2-1	NA	NA	TGTGCCAGCAGCCGACAGACCTTCTACAATGAGCAGTTCTTC	CASSRQTFYNEQFF
14	TRBV28	TRBJ1-5	few	NA	TGTGCCAGCAGTTTGGGCAATAGCAATCAGCCCCAGCATTTT	CASSLGNSNQPQHF
13	TRBV12-3/TRBV12-4	TRBJ1-1	NA	NA	TGTGCCAGCAGTTTAGCACGGGACACTGAAGCTTTCTTT	CASSLARDTEAFF
15	TRBV4-3	TRBJ1-1	NA	NA	TGCGCCAGCAGCCAAGTACAGGGTAAAGACACTGAAGCTTTCTTT	CASSQVQGKDTEAFF
17	TRBV4-1	TRBJ2-3	NA	TRBD2	TGCGCCAGCAGCCAAGATTTTACGGGGGGGCCGACAGATACGCAGTATTTT	CASSQDFTGGPTDTQYF
13	TRBV5-4	TRBJ1-5	NA	NA	TGTGCCAGCAGTTTTGACGGGCAGGGGCCCCAGCATTTT	CASSFDGQGPQHF
14	TRBV25-1	TRBJ2-2	NA	NA	TGTGCCAGCAGTGGAGGCAGATCAACCGGGGAGCTGTTTTTT	CASSGGRSTGELFF
16	TRBV18	TRBJ1-6	NA	NA	TGTGCCAGCTCACCAAACACACAGGACAGCCGGGCGCCCCTCCACTTT	CASSPNTQDSRAPLHF